This record covers a single TCR delta chain. The TCRdb protein, from a much larger clone, departs from this DNA's translation at residue 14, likely by read error; the protein shown derives from the DNA. Trimming pared 1 base from V and 0 bases from J, leaving 33 bases between. The germline CDR1 and CDR2 sequences are TSWWSYY and QGS. The CDR3 sequence is 23 residues long. This sample is part of a study of γδ T cells in repeated Plasmodium falciparum infection. Study in general: Malaria-naive adults were infected with P. falciparum NF54 four times over approximately 600 days.

Flow sorting of PBMC yielded separate Vgamma9/Vdelta2+ and Vdelta2-negative gammadelta T cell populations for bulk repertoire analysis. TCRdb re-processed the multiplex PCR reads using CATT. Of tens of thousands of delta-chain clones listed, 1.6% are singletons. The sequenced sample was gamma-delta T cells from blood. The chain is built from TRDV1 and TRDJ1; D possibly matches TRDD2 or TRDD3 (6 bases each). The receptor was derived from a pool of human donors (malaria-infected and uninfected, not separated). This CDR3 is CALGERYPTGGWGVPPYTDKLIF. As DNA, the CDR3 is TGTGCTCTTGGGGAACGGTATCCTACAGGAGGGTGGGGGGTACCCCCCTACACCGATAAACTCATCTTT.